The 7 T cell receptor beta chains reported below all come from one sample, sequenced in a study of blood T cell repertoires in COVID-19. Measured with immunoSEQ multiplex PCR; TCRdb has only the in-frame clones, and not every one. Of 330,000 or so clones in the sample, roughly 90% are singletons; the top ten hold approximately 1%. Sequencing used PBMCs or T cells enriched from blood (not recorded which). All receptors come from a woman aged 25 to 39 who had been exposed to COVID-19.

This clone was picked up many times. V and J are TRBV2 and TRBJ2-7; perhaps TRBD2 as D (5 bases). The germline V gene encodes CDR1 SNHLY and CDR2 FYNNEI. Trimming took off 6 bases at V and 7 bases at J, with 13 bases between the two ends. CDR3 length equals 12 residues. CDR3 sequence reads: CASSALPGEQYF. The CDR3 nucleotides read TGTGCCAGCAGCGCCCTCCCGGGAGAGCAGTACTTC.

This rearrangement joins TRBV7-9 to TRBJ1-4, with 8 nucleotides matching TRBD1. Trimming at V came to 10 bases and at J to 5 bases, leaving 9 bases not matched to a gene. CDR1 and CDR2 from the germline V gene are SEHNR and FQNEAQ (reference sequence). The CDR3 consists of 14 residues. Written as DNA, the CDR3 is TGTGCCACAGCGTTTCGACAGGGGAATGAAAAACTGTTTTTT. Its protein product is CATAFRQGNEKLFF.

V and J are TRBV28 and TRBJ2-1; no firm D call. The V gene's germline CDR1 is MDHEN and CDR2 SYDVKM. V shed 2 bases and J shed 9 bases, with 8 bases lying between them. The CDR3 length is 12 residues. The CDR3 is CASSLRATEQFF. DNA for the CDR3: TGTGCCAGCAGTTTACGAGCGACTGAGCAGTTCTTC.

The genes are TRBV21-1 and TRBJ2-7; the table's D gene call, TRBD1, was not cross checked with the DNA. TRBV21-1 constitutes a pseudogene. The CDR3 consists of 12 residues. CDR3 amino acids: CASRQVTYEQYF. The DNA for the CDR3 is TGTGCCAGCAGACAGGTAACCTACGAGCAGTACTTC.

Here the CDR3 reads CASSSQNRDLYEQYF. The CDR3 region has the DNA TGTGCCAGCAGTTCCCAGAACAGGGATCTCTACGAGCAGTACTTC. V and J are TRBV27 and TRBJ2-7, with a tentative D call TRBD1 (6 bases). The germline V gene has CDR1 MNHEY and CDR2 SMNVEV (reference sequence). CDR3 length: 15 amino acids. With 4 bases removed from V and 3 bases from J, the gap between germline ends came to 16 bases.

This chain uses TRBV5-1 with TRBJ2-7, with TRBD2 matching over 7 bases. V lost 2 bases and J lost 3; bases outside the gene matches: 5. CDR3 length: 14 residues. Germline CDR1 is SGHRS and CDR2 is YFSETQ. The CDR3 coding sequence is TGCGCCAGCAGCTTAGCGGGGCCTCTCTACGAGCAGTACTTC. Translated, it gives CASSLAGPLYEQYF.

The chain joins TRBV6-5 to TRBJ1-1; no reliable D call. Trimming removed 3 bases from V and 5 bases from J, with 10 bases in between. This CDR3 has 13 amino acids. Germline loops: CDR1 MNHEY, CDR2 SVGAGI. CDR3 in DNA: TGTGCCAGCAGTTATGGGAGCCCAACTGAAGCTTTCTTT. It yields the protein CASSYGSPTEAFF.